This T cell receptor (beta chain) was found in a study of T cells in localized non-small cell lung cancer. Whole-study findings and limits: Without multi-region sequencing, intratumor heterogeneity could not be excluded. Those with higher blood T cell density had longer overall survival. It was uninvolved adjacent lung that showed the highest T cell clonality, exceeding tumor. In adjacent lung, a median roughly 53 of the top 100 tumor clones were found.

Details on this clone: Antigen specificity is unknown.

The germline V gene encodes CDR1 MNHEY and CDR2 SVGAGI. This CDR3 region has 15 residues. V was pared by 2 bases and J by 5 bases, with 8 bases of the junction left unmatched. Libraries were prepared by immunoSEQ multiplex PCR; TCRdb keeps only in-frame clonotypes and omits some of them. The table records about 24,000 clones, about 88% of them present only once. The sequence was obtained from a male donor aged 60 or over with stage I squamous cell lung carcinoma. The chain couples TRBV6-5 to TRBJ1-2; 7 nucleotides agree with TRBD1. This material consisted of peripheral blood, taken before any cancer treatment. The CDR3 nucleotides are TGTGCCAGCAGTTACGATCCAGGGGGTGGATATGGCTACACCTTC. This translates into CASSYDPGGGYGYTF.